This TCR beta chain comes out of a study of Ad26.COV2.S vaccination and SARS-CoV-2 variants (dated by TCRdb to the early 2020s). Regarding the complete study: Vaccine-arm donors were drawn from COV1001, a multicentre, randomized, double-blind, placebo-controlled phase I-IIa trial of Ad26.COV2.S in healthy adults. Ad26.COV2.S was given intramuscularly at 5x10^10 or 1x10^11 viral particles, as a single shot or as two shots 56 days apart. The specificity and breadth of SARS-CoV-2-reactive T cell receptors after Ad26.COV2.S vaccination were assessed by TCRbeta repertoire sequencing. A total of about 30 samples were included in the TCR-sequenced set, comprising some 20 Ad26.COV2.S vaccine recipients, 5 placebo recipients and 8 SARS-CoV-2 convalescent individuals. Trial participants were randomized into five groups of five: low-dose or high-dose Ad26.COV2.S given once or twice, or placebo on both occasions. Investigators remained blinded to trial group allocation during experiments and outcome assessment. General findings and caveats noted by the study authors: Vaccine and placebo recipients had similar non-spike TCR breadth, a finding consistent with the vaccine containing only spike. After vaccination, spike-specific CD8+ and CD4+ T cell responses were reported to show substantial breadth. Comparing responses between vaccine doses or regimens was not something the study was powered to do. It was noted by the authors that total T cell responses may have been underestimated by the TCR breadth and depth analyses. Ad26.COV2.S recipients had higher spike-specific TCR breadth than placebo recipients (P = 0.0014).

The immunoSEQ Assay was the method used to sequence TCRbeta CDR3 regions. After extraction, genomic DNA underwent amplification by bias-controlled multiplex PCR, followed by high-throughput sequencing. In the paper's pipeline: To quantify the absolute abundance of every unique TCRbeta CDR3 region, sequences were collapsed and filtered. T cell fraction was estimated by normalizing TCRbeta template counts to usable DNA, with usable DNA measured through amplification of reference genes found in all nucleated cells. Repertoire TCRs were annotated as SARS-CoV-2-specific by exact matching of V gene, CDR3 amino acid sequence and J gene to a known reactive TCR set. The reference SARS-CoV-2 TCR set came from MIRA and was filtered for enrichment in COVID-19-positive ImmuneCODE repertoires, removing public or cross-reactive TCRs. Based on the MIRA antigens, annotated TCRs were further analysed at the level of specific ORF or position within ORF. Depth was the summed frequency of annotated unique rearrangements, while breadth was defined as annotated unique rearrangements over total unique productive rearrangements. Group comparisons of TCR breadth used two-sided Wilcoxon rank-sum tests. TCRdb took this table from immuneACCESS and kept in-frame rearrangements with V and J called. Such tables lack part of the clones; where checked against another copy, unresolved V genes explain under half of the gap, and the rest is unexplained. V and J calls plus clone size are reproduced from that table; the DNA served to infer D and trimming. This sample lists under 250,000 clones; around 90% were detected once. Together, the top ten hold less than 3% of the sample.

This specimen's treatment or condition label, per the study, means: some 19 received Ad26.COV2.S at low or high dose, single or two shots; roughly five received placebo; per-sample allocation not given. Repertoires of vaccine and placebo recipients were sequenced from samples taken on day 63 after the first injection. In Cohort 1b, about two dozen adults aged 18-55 years were enrolled at a single site in Boston, USA, between 29 July and 7 August 2020. Ad26.COV2.S consisted of a replication-incompetent adenovirus type 26 vector by which a prefusion-stabilized SARS-CoV-2 spike protein from the original Wuhan strain was expressed. As for this clone: The clone's antigen remains unknown. Nothing much larger sits one base from this clone, and base qualities are not available.

The germline V gene sets CDR1 to WSHSY and CDR2 to SAAADI. Reading from cysteine to phenylalanine, the CDR3 counts 13 amino acids. The only DNA kept is the CDR3, 39 bases in frame from the first base. V loses 4 bases of germline sequence and J loses 3 bases, and the interval between the two ends is 9 bases. The V gene is TRBV10-2 and the J gene is TRBJ1-1, and perhaps TRBD1 as D gene, on 5 matching bases. The source is a person aged 18-60 years who received the Ad26.COV2.S COVID-19 vaccine or a placebo. The sequenced sample was peripheral blood, obtained in a trial of Ad26.COV2.S vaccine versus placebo. The CDR3 protein sequence reads: CASSVRGHTEAFF. The nucleotide sequence is given as TGCGCCAGCAGTGTTAGGGGACACACTGAAGCTTTCTTT.